This T cell receptor beta chain was sequenced for a study of control samples from healthy donors and cancer patients. Sequenced by immunoSEQ multiplex PCR; TCRdb stores in-frame clones only, minus some. The data contain about 250,000 clones, about 80% of them seen just once; the ten biggest clones take up about an eighth. CDR3 size: 13 residues. The V end was cut by 4 bases, the J end by 6 bases, with 12 bases between. Germline-derived CDR1 and CDR2 are SGHTA and FQGTGA. This sequence joins TRBV7-3 and TRBJ1-1; D ambiguous. Specimen: PBMCs. This sequence was found in a woman aged 55-70 years with lung cancer. CDR3 residues: CASSSQVDSEAFF. The CDR3 nucleotides read TGTGCCAGCAGCTCCCAAGTTGACTCTGAAGCTTTCTTT.